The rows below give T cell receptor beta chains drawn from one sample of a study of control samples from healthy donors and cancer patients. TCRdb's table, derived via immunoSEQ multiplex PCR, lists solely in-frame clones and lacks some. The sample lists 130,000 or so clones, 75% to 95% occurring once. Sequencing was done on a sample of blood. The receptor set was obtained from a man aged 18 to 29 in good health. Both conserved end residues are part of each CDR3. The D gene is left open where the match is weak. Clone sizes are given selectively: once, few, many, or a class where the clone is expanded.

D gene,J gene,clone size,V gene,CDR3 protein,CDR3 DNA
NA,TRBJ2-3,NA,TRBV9,CASSLSGSSERTDTQYF,TGTGCCAGCAGCTTAAGTGGGTCTAGCGAAAGGACAGATACGCAGTATTTT
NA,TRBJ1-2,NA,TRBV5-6,CASSFPRRNYGYTF,TGTGCCAGCAGCTTCCCCCGGCGGAACTATGGCTACACCTTC
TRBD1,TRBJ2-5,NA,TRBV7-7,CASSLAGQGETQYF,TGTGCCAGCAGCTTAGCGGGACAGGGAGAGACCCAGTACTTC
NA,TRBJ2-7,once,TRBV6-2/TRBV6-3,CASSLGRGSAYEQYF,TGTGCCAGCAGTCTTGGGAGGGGGTCGGCATACGAGCAGTACTTC
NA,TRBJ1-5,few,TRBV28,CASRDGTLTFNQPQHF,TGTGCCAGCAGAGACGGGACACTTACTTTCAATCAGCCCCAGCATTTT
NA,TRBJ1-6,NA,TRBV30,CAWTADVSYNSPLHF,TGTGCCTGGACCGCAGACGTCTCCTATAATTCACCCCTCCACTTT
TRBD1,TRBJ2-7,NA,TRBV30,CAWSTAGGSNEQYF,TGTGCCTGGAGTACGGCAGGGGGCAGTAACGAGCAGTACTTC
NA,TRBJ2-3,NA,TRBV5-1,CASSLVLYTDTQYF,TGCGCCAGCAGCTTGGTTCTGTACACAGATACGCAGTATTTT
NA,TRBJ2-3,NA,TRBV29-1,CSVEEDSTDTQYF,TGCAGCGTTGAAGAGGACAGCACAGATACGCAGTATTTT
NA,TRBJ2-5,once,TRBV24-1,CATSDLGESSQETQYF,TGTGCCACCAGTGATTTAGGGGAAAGTAGCCAAGAGACCCAGTACTTC
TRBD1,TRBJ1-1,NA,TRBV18,CASSPSRGTVEAFF,TGTGCCAGCTCACCTAGCAGGGGGACAGTTGAAGCTTTCTTT
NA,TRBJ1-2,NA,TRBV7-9,CASSLLDIYGYTF,TGTGCCAGCAGCTTATTGGACATCTATGGCTACACCTTC
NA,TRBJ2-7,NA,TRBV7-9,CASSGGQGSSYEQYF,TGTGCCAGCAGCGGAGGACAAGGGAGCTCCTACGAGCAGTACTTC
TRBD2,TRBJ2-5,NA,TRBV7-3,CASSPGLAGGQETQYF,TGTGCCAGCAGCCCTGGACTAGCGGGGGGGCAAGAGACCCAGTACTTC
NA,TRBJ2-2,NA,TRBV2,CASSEAGAGELFF,TGTGCCAGCAGTGAAGCGGGGGCCGGGGAGCTGTTTTTT
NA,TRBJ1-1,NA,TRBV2,CASSEPRVNTEAFF,TGTGCCAGCAGTGAACCGCGGGTCAACACTGAAGCTTTCTTT
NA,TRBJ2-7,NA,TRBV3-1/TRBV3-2,CASSPNVHRVSYEQYF,TGTGCCAGCAGCCCAAATGTACACAGGGTCTCCTACGAGCAGTACTTC
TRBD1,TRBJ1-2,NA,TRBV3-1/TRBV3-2,CASSPGTGNGYTF,TGTGCCAGCAGCCCGGGGACAGGGAATGGCTACACCTTC
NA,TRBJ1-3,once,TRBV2,CASSGRGRLSSGNTIYF,TGTGCCAGCAGTGGGCGGGGACGACTAAGCTCTGGAAACACCATATATTTT
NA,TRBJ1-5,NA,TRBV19,CASSIPRQELNQPQHF,TGTGCCAGTAGTATCCCCCGACAGGAGCTCAATCAGCCCCAGCATTTT
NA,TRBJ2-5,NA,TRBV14,CASSQGVTQYF,TGTGCCAGCAGCCAAGGTGTGACCCAGTACTTC
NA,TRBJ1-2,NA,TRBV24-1,CATSDLVGAIGDGYTF,TGTGCCACCAGTGATTTGGTTGGGGCCATTGGGGATGGCTACACCTTC
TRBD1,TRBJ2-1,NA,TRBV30,CAWSPPGIGTGEYEQFF,TGTGCCTGGAGTCCCCCAGGTATAGGGACAGGAGAATATGAGCAGTTCTTC